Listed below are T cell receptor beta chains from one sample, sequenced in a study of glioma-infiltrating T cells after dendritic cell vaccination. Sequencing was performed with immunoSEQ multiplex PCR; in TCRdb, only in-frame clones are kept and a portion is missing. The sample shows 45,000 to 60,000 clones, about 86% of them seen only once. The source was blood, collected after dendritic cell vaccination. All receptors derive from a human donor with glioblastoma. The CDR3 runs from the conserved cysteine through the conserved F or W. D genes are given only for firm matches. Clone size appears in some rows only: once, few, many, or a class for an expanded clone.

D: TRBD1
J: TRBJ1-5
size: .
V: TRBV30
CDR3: CAWRDRDNQPQHF
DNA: TGTGCCTGGAGAGACAGGGACAATCAGCCCCAGCATTTT

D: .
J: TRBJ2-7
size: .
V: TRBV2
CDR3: CASSFSYEQYF
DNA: TGTGCCAGCAGCTTCTCCTACGAGCAGTACTTC

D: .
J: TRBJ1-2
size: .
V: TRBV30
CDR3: CAWSANYGYTF
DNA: TGTGCCTGGAGCGCTAACTATGGCTACACCTTC

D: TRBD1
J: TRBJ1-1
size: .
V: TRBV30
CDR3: CAWSDWTGEMVAFF
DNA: TGTGCCTGGAGTGATTGGACAGGGGAAATGGTGGCTTTCTTT

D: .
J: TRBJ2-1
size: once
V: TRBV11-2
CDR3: CASSLGADEQFF
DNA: TGTGCCAGCAGCTTAGGAGCGGATGAGCAGTTCTTC

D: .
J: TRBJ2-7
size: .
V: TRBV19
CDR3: CASETANYEQYF
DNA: TGTGCCAGCGAGACAGCTAACTACGAGCAGTACTTC

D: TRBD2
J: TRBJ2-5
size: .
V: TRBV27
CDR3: CASSFLGLAGGQETQYF
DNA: TGTGCCAGCAGTTTCCTAGGACTAGCGGGGGGCCAAGAGACCCAGTACTTC

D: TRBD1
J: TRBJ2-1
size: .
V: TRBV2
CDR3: CARAATGGNEQFF
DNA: TGTGCCAGGGCGGCAACAGGGGGCAATGAGCAGTTCTTC

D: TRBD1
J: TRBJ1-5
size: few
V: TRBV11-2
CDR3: CASSLVTGANQPQHF
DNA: TGTGCCAGCAGCTTAGTGACAGGGGCTAATCAGCCCCAGCATTTT

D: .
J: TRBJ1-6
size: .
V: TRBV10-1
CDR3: CASSRSLNSPLHF
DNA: TGCGCCAGCAGTCGGAGTCTGAATTCACCCCTCCACTTT

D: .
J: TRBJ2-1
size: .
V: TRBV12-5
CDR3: CASGLVNEAEQFF
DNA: TGTGCTAGTGGTTTGGTAAACGAGGCTGAGCAGTTCTTC

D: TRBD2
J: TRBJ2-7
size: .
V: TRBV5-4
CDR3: CASSLNLAGAYEQYF
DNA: TGTGCCAGCAGCTTGAATCTAGCGGGGGCCTACGAGCAGTACTTC

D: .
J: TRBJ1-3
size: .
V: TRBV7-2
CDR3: CASLPTTDSFSGNTIYF
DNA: TGTGCCAGCTTACCGACGACAGACTCTTTCTCTGGAAACACCATATATTTT

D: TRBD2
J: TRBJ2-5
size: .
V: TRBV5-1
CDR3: CASSLTPLAGGETQYF
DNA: TGCGCCAGCAGCCTAACCCCACTAGCGGGAGGAGAGACCCAGTACTTC

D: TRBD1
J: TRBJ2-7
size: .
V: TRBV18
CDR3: CASSFLQGAPYEQYF
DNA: TGTGCCAGCTCATTTTTACAGGGGGCACCCTACGAGCAGTACTTC

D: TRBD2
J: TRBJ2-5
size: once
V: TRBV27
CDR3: CASSLSSGAHRETQYF
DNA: TGTGCCAGCAGTTTATCCAGCGGGGCACATCGGGAGACCCAGTACTTC

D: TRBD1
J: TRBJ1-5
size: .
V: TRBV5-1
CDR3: CASSLGGDRDQPQHF
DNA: TGCGCCAGCAGCTTGGGGGGGGACAGAGATCAGCCCCAGCATTTT

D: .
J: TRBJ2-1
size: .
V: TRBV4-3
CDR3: CASSQDQSTGSSREFF
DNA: TGCGCCAGCAGCCAAGACCAATCGACAGGATCTAGCAGGGAGTTCTTC

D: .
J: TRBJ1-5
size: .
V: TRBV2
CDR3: CASNEGSQPQHF
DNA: TGTGCCAGCAACGAGGGATCTCAGCCCCAGCATTTT

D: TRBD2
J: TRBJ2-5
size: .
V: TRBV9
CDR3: CASSPPGGPGETQYF
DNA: TGTGCCAGCAGCCCCCCGGGGGGGCCGGGAGAGACCCAGTACTTC

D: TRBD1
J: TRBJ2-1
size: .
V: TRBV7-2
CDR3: CASSLQGNEQFF
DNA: TGTGCCAGCAGCCTACAGGGGAATGAGCAGTTCTTC

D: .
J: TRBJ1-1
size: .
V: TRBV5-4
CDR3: CASRQVSNTEAFF
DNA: TGTGCCAGCCGGCAGGTTTCGAACACTGAAGCTTTCTTT

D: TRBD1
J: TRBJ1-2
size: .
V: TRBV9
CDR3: CASSVEGQGAQGYTF
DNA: TGTGCCAGCAGCGTAGAGGGACAGGGGGCGCAGGGCTACACCTTC

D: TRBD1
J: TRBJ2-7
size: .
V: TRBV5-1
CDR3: CASSLTGTGDYEQYF
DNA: TGCGCCAGCAGCTTGACCGGGACAGGGGATTACGAGCAGTACTTC

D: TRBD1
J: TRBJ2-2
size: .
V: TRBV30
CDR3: CAWGPGTGGQAGELFF
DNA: TGTGCCTGGGGACCCGGGACAGGGGGCCAGGCCGGGGAGCTGTTTTTT

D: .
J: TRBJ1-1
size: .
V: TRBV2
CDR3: CASSLTTYRVGKNTEAFF
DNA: TGTGCCAGCAGCCTTACAACCTACAGGGTGGGAAAGAACACTGAAGCTTTCTTT

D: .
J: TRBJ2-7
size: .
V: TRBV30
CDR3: CAWSVGGSYEQYF
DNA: TGTGCCTGGAGTGTGGGGGGTTCCTACGAGCAGTACTTC

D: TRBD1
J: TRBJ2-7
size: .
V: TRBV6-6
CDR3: CASSYRQGVNYEQYF
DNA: TGTGCCAGCAGTTACCGCCAGGGGGTAAACTACGAGCAGTACTTC

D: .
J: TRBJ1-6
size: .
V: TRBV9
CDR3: CASSVGWEGGYNSPLHF
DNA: TGTGCCAGCAGCGTAGGTTGGGAAGGGGGCTATAATTCACCCCTCCACTTT

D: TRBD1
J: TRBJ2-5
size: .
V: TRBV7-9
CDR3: CASSWPYPGQGETQYF
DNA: TGTGCCAGCAGCTGGCCCTACCCGGGACAGGGGGAGACCCAGTACTTC

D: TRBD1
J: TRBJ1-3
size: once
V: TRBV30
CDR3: CATPGGGRNTIYF
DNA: TGTGCGACCCCCGGAGGGGGCCGAAACACCATATATTTT